This T cell receptor beta chain was sequenced in a study of blood T cell repertoires in COVID-19. The overall study: COVID-19 samples from acute and convalescent phases originated in the United States, Italy and Spain. In each case, the material was cDNA or gDNA derived from T cells, B-cell-depleted T cells, or PBMCs.

Participants had their cohort set by participant-reported clinical history. Two negative PCRs, clearance, or symptom resolution had been documented for recovered Cohort 3 donors. V was pared by 4 bases and J by 8 bases, with 18 bases between. The length of the CDR3 is 14 residues. Germline lookup yields CDR1 SGHRS and CDR2 YFSETQ. Profiled with immunoSEQ multiplex PCR; TCRdb holds only in-frame clones, not every one. The data hold a few hundred thousand clones, with 84% observed a single time. The source of this sequence is a woman aged 40 to 50 who had recovered from COVID-19. Sequencing was carried out using PBMCs or T cells enriched from blood (not recorded which). The gene calls are TRBV5-1 and TRBJ1-2; a weak D match, TRBD1 (5 bases). The CDR3 loop reads CASSAISQGGGYTF. The CDR3 DNA follows: TGCGCCAGCAGCGCTATTAGTCAGGGAGGAGGCTACACCTTC.